This TCR beta chain was observed in a study of blood T cell repertoires in COVID-19. Study context: COVID-19 samples collected from the United States, Italy and Spain covered acute and convalescent phases. T cells, B-cell-depleted T cells, or PBMCs provided the cDNA or gDNA that served as material.

The germline gives CDR1 MNHNY, CDR2 SVGAGI (reference sequence). The CDR3 has 16 amino acids. Germline trimming cut 5 bases from V and 5 bases from J; bases unmatched to any gene: 8. Original handling: Cell counts per sample came from amplifying reference gene primers. Method: immunoSEQ multiplex PCR; TCRdb's copy keeps in-frame clones and lacks some. V, J and clone size are taken as reported in that table, and D and trimming were inferred from the DNA itself. The sample has 100,000 to 150,000 clones; over 75% are singletons. The chain couples TRBV6-6 to TRBJ2-5; 13 bases line up with TRBD2. The clonotype comes from a man older than 75 with active or convalescent COVID-19. The sample was peripheral blood. The CDR3 reads CASSRTSGRGEETQYF. CDR3 nucleotides: TGTGCCAGCAGTCGAACTAGCGGGAGGGGGGAGGAGACCCAGTACTTC.